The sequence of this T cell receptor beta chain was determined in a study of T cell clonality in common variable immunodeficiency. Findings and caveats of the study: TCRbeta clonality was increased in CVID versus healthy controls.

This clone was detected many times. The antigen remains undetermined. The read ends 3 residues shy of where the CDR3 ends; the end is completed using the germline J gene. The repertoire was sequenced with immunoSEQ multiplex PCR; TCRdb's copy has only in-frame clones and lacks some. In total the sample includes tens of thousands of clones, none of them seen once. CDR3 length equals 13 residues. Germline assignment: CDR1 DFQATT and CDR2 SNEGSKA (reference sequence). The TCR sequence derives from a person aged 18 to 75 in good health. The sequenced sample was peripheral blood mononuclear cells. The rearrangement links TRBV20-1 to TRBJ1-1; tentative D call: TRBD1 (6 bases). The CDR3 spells CNPRGHMNTEAFF. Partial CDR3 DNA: TGCAATCCAAGGGGACATATGAACACTGAA.